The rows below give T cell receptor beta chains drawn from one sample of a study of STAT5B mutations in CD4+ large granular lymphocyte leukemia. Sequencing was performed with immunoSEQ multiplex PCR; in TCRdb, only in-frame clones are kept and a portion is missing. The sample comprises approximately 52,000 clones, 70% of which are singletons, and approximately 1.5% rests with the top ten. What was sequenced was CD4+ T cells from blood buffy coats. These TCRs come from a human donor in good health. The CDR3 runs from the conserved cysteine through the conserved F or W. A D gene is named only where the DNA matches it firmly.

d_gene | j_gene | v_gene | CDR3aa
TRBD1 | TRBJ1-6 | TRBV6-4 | CASRTDRGANSPLHF
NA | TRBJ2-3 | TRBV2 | CASSPQDRLRQYF
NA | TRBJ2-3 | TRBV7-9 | CASTILGIDTQYF
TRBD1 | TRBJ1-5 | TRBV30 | CAWQVGDRVNQPQHF
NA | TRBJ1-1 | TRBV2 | CASTRDFGTEAFF
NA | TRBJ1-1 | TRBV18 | CASSPRQEGTEAFF
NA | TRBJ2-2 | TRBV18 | CASSPRQGGGTGELFF
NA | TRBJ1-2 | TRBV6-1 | CASSPRRSNYGYTF
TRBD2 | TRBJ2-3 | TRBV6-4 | CASSDGRGGTDTQYF
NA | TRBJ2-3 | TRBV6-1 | CASRGQADTQYF
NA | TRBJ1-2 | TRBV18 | CASSTGNYGYTF
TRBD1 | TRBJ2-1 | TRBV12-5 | CASGPPLGDSSYNEQFF
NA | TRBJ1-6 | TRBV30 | CAWRPIGGSNSPLHF
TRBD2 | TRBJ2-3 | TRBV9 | CASSPGTSGGDTQYF
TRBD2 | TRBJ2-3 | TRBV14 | CASSHLPSGASTDTQYF
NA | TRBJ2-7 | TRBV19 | CASSIARRGPYEQYF
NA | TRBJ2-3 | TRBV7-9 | CASSLPETDTQYF
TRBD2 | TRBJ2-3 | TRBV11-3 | CASSPGRGGPTDTQYF
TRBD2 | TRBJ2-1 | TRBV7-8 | CASSRLALGNNEQFF
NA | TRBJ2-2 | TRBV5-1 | CASSLSGSTGELFF
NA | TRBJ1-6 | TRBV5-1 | CASSLALNSPLHF
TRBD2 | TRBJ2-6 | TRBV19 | CASSKTSGGTGANVLTF
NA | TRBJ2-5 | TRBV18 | CASSPRIAEQETQYF
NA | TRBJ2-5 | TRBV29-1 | CSVAWAQETQYF
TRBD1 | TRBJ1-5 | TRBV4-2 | CASSQDYRTGGDQPQHF
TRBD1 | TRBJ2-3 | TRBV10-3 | CAISEGDRGGDTQYF
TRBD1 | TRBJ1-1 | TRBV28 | CASGQGAEAFF
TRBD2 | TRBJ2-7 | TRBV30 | CAWRVAGGPRLEWYF
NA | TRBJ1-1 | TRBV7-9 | CASSLAHKGTEAFF
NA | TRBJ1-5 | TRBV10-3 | CAISAQGGAGNQPQHF
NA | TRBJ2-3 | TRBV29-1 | CSVGILSGSTDTQYF
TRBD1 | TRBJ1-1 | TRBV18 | CASSATGGDRNTEAFF
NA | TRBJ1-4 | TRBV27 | CASSLRTPGSTATNEKLFF
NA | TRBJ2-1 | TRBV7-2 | CASSLAGGNNEQFF
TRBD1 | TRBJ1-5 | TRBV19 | CASTPTGGNQPQHF
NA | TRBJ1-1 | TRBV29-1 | CSIKQGTTSEAFF
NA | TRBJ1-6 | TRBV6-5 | CASSWQESGSPLHF
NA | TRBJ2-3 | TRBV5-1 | CASSLAQDTQYF
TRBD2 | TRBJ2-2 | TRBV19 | CASSTTSGGADTGELFF
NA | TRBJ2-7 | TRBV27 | CASLRQGDNEQYF
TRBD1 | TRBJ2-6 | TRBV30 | CAWTGTALSGANVLTF
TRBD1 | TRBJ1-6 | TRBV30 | CAWRRDSEISPLHF
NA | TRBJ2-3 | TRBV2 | CASQQGINTDTQYF
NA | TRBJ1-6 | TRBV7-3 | CASSLESYNSPLHF
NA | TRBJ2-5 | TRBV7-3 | CASSTGWGPRETQYF